These 10 T cell receptor beta chains share one sample of origin, sequenced in a study of cytotoxic CD8 clonotypes in ibrutinib-treated CLL. Produced via immunoSEQ multiplex PCR; TCRdb's table is partial and in-frame only. The table includes under 300,000 clones, approximately 76% detected once. The sequencing used PBMCs, collected at disease progression, from a patient treated with ibrutinib. These receptors came from a human donor with chronic lymphocytic leukemia.

The genes are TRBV29-1 and TRBJ2-5, with 7 bases fitting TRBD2. This CDR3 has 14 residues. Germline CDR1 reads SQVTM; CDR2 reads ANQGSEA. V trimming: 5 bases; J trimming: 1 base; junction bases outside the gene matches: 7. The CDR3 DNA sequence: TGCAGCGTTTCAACGCGGGGGATCCAAGAGACCCAGTACTTC. It codes for CSVSTRGIQETQYF.

The genes are TRBV11-1 and TRBJ2-5; TRBD1 or TRBD2 may be the D gene (5 bases each). Germline V gene lookup returns CDR1 SGHAT and CDR2 FQDESV (reference sequence). Trimming cost V 6 bases and J 3 bases, with 14 bases left between them. The CDR3 sequence is 14 residues long. CDR3 sequence: CASSRTRGEETQYF. For the CDR3, the DNA is TGTGCCAGCAGTAGAACTAGGGGAGAAGAGACCCAGTACTTC. The full variable domain, its missing parts supplied by reference TRBV11-1 and TRBJ2-5, is EAEVAQSPRYKITEKSQAVAFWCDPISGHATLYWYRQILGQGPELLVQFQDESVVDDSQLPKDRFSAERLKGVDSTLKIQPAELGDSAMYLCASSRTRGEETQYFGPGTRLLVL.

The chain is built from TRBV7-2 and TRBJ1-5; no firm D call. Trimming took 5 bases from V and 4 from J, leaving 18 bases between them. This CDR3 comprises 16 residues. Germline CDR1 is SGHTA and CDR2 is FQGNSA. This chain's CDR3 is CASSPRAALPNQPQHF. DNA of the CDR3: TGTGCCAGCAGCCCAAGGGCCGCCCTCCCAAATCAGCCCCAGCATTTT.

This rearrangement joins TRBV27 to TRBJ2-5, with 12 bases identical to TRBD2. This CDR3 comprises 15 residues. V was clipped by 6 bases and J by 5 bases; unmatched bases: 7. Germline loops: CDR1 MNHEY, CDR2 SMNVEV (reference sequence). CDR3 nucleotide sequence: TGTGCCAGCAGCCATGGACTAGCGGGGATGGAGACCCAGTACTTC. Residues: CASSHGLAGMETQYF.

The chain joins TRBV27 to TRBJ1-3; D remains ambiguous. The CDR3 consists of 14 residues. Germline lookup yields CDR1 MNHEY and CDR2 SMNVEV (reference sequence). Trimming took 5 bases from V and 4 from J, leaving 12 bases between them. The CDR3 spells CASSPWDGGNTIYF. CDR3 nucleotides: TGTGCCAGCAGTCCGTGGGATGGGGGAAACACCATATATTTT.

The genes are TRBV25-1 and TRBJ2-1; 10 bases are shared with TRBD2. Germline CDR1 is MGHDK and CDR2 is SYGVNS. J was trimmed by 8 bases and V by 4 bases; bases with no gene match: 5. CDR3 length: 14 residues. CDR3 sequence reads: CASSVASGRDEQFF. As DNA, the CDR3 is TGTGCCAGCAGTGTGGCTAGCGGGAGAGATGAGCAGTTCTTC.

This chain links TRBV18 with TRBJ2-7; 9 bases line up with TRBD1. With 5 bases clipped from V and 3 bases from J, the junction kept 5 bases outside the gene matches. The CDR3 is 14 amino acids. Germline CDR1 reads KGHSH; CDR2 reads LQKENI. For the CDR3, the DNA is TGTGCCAGCTCATTCGGGACAGGGCACTACGAGCAGTACTTC. This translates into CASSFGTGHYEQYF.

This chain links TRBV7-9 with TRBJ1-5; no reliable D call. The germline gives CDR1 SEHNR, CDR2 FQNEAQ (reference sequence). The CDR3 consists of 13 residues. V was clipped by 2 bases and J by 4 bases, with 6 bases between them. The CDR3 spells CASSLKGNQPQHF. The CDR3 DNA reads as TGTGCCAGCAGCTTAAAAGGGAATCAGCCCCAGCATTTT.

The J gene is TRBJ1-5, the V gene TRBV9; maybe TRBD1 (5 bases). Looked up from germline, CDR1 is SGDLS and CDR2 is YYNGEE. This CDR3 contains 13 residues. V lost 0 bases, J lost 6 bases, and 7 bases lay in between. CDR3 amino acids: CASSVGGGQPQHF. CDR3 bases: TGTGCCAGCAGCGTAGGGGGCGGTCAGCCCCAGCATTTT.

The rearrangement links TRBV6-6 to TRBJ2-7; TRBD2 agrees at 9 bases. This CDR3 is 14 amino acids long. The germline V gene encodes CDR1 MNHNY and CDR2 SVGAGI (reference sequence). Trimming at V came to 8 bases and at J to 1 base, leaving 6 bases not matched to a gene. For the CDR3, the DNA is TGTGCCAGCGGGCTAGCGGGACGGTCCTACGAGCAGTACTTC. It encodes CASGLAGRSYEQYF.